Listed here are 16 T cell receptor beta chains from one sample, sequenced in a study of blood T cells in healthy people across ages (dated by TCRdb to between 2014 and 2017). The method was 5' RACE. The sample was run on an Illumina HiSeq 2500. A second PCR of about 6 to 11 cycles was performed with a sample-barcoded 5' primer and a J-beta primer mix. TCRdb redid the processing of the public reads, applying fastp at Q25 and MiXCR, and retained in-frame beta chains. Duplicate CDR3 protein sequences are folded into a single record with the most common DNA and genes. The sample table lists 780,000 or so distinct CDR3 sequences, 56% of them with a count of one. The ten largest clonotypes hold approximately 24% of the sample. Sequenced: blood. Every receptor here comes from a man aged 40-49 years in good health.

This clonotype occurred once. This chain connects TRBV27 to TRBJ2-7, with TRBD1 identical over 10 bases. The CDR3 has 15 residues. The germline CDR1 and CDR2 sequences are MNHEY and SMNVEV (reference sequence). After removal of 6 bases from V and 6 bases from J, the junction contained 11 bases not matched to a gene. The CDR3 DNA reads TGTGCCAGCAGCCACCGCTCCGGGACAGGGGTCGAGCAGTACTTC. Translating it yields CASSHRSGTGVEQYF.

The V call is TRBV7-2, the J call TRBJ2-5, with D unclear. Trimming left V 5 bases short and J 5 bases short, with 18 bases between. The germline gives CDR1 SGHTA, CDR2 FQGNSA. The CDR3 has 15 residues. DNA for the CDR3: TGTGCCAGCAGCCTAGATCCCGTGGCGCGGGAGACCCAGTACTTC. This gives the protein CASSLDPVARETQYF.

The J gene is TRBJ2-7, the V gene TRBV24-1; the match to TRBD1 covers 9 bases. The CDR3 has 15 residues. Germline CDR1 is KGHDR and CDR2 is SFDVKD. With V trimmed by 4 bases and J by 3 bases, 6 bases remained unmatched. DNA for the CDR3: TGTGCCACCAGTGACGGGACAGGGATGGTCTACGAGCAGTACTTC. Translation gives CATSDGTGMVYEQYF.

This chain links TRBV7-2 with TRBJ1-3; 10 bases fit TRBD1. CDR1 is SGHTA, CDR2 FQGNSA, per germline. With 6 bases clipped from V and 6 bases from J, the junction kept 17 bases outside the gene matches. The CDR3 covers 18 residues. This CDR3 reads CASSFMTGTGATENTIYF. The DNA of the CDR3 is TGTGCCAGCAGTTTTATGACCGGGACAGGGGCTACGGAAAACACCATATATTTT. The whole variable domain, filled in from reference TRBV7-2 and TRBJ1-3, reads GAGVSQSPSNKVTEKGKDVELRCDPISGHTALYWYRQSLGQGLEFLIYFQGNSAPDKSGLPSDRFSAERTGGSVSTLTIQRTQQEDSAVYLCASSFMTGTGATENTIYFGEGSWLTVV.

The J gene is TRBJ1-2, the V gene TRBV6-6; tentatively, D is TRBD1 (6 bases). With 5 bases removed from V and 6 bases from J, the gap between germline ends came to 13 bases. The CDR3 is made up of 13 amino acids. The V gene's germline CDR1 is MNHNY and CDR2 SVGAGI (reference sequence). CDR3 in amino acids: CASSIQGRDGYTF. DNA for the CDR3: TGTGCCAGCAGTATTCAGGGGCGGGATGGCTACACCTTC.

V and J are TRBV7-9 and TRBJ1-1, with D unclear. V lost 3 bases and J 5 bases, leaving 7 bases between the germline ends. The CDR3 sequence is 12 residues long. The germline V gene has CDR1 SEHNR and CDR2 FQNEAQ (reference sequence). In nucleotides, the CDR3 is TGTGCCAGCAGCTTCACTACGACTGAAGCTTTCTTT. It yields the protein CASSFTTTEAFF.

This chain links TRBV6-5 with TRBJ2-4, with 9 positions matching TRBD1. Judging by the DNA end, TRBJ2-7 fits better; the J call may be wrong. CDR1 and CDR2 from the germline V gene are MNHEY and SVGAGI. The length of the CDR3 is 15 residues. The CDR3 nucleotides read TGTGCCAGCAGTTTAAACAGGGGGCCTTTCTACGAGCAGTACTTC. It is translated as CASSLNRGPFYEQYF.

The chain couples TRBV28 to TRBJ2-1, with D possibly being TRBD2 (5 bases). Germline V gene lookup returns CDR1 MDHEN and CDR2 SYDVKM. V shed 4 bases and J shed 3 bases, with 19 bases lying between them. The CDR3 loop spans 17 amino acids. The DNA of the CDR3 is TGTGCCAGCAGTTCAACTAGTGGGCGGAAACTCTACAATGAGCAGTTCTTC. Encoded protein: CASSSTSGRKLYNEQFF.

This clonotype was seen a few times. This rearrangement joins TRBV4-3 to TRBJ2-1; no clear D gene. V lost 0 bases to trimming and J lost 6 bases, with 12 bases between them. Germline CDR1 reads LGHNA; CDR2 reads YSLEER. The CDR3 loop spans 15 amino acids. The CDR3 protein is CASSQDFLAINEQFF. CDR3 sequence (DNA): TGCGCCAGCAGCCAAGATTTCCTGGCAATCAATGAGCAGTTCTTC.

The genes are TRBV7-2 and TRBJ1-1; TRBD1 is a possible D gene (6 bases). Germline assignment: CDR1 SGHTA and CDR2 FQGNSA. V was pared by 4 bases and J by 0 bases, with 24 bases between. This CDR3 is 19 amino acids long. CDR3 in amino acids: CASSSFRSGARIMNTEAFF. The CDR3 nucleotides are TGTGCCAGCAGCTCCTTTCGGTCAGGGGCCCGAATTATGAACACTGAAGCTTTCTTT.

V and J are TRBV25-1 and TRBJ2-3, with D perhaps matching TRBD1 (5 bases). Germline V gives CDR1 MGHDK, CDR2 SYGVNS. Trimming cost V 3 bases and J 2 bases, with 12 bases left between them. The CDR3 runs 15 residues. The CDR3 DNA is TGTGCCAGCAGTGACCGAGGACACAACACAGATACGCAGTATTTT. Its translation is CASSDRGHNTDTQYF.

This clonotype was seen a few times. The rearrangement joins TRBV7-2 to TRBJ2-3; perhaps TRBD2 as D (6 bases). V lost 5 bases and J 1 base, leaving 16 bases between the germline ends. In germline, CDR1 is SGHTA, CDR2 FQGNSA. CDR3 length: 16 residues. CDR3 nucleotides: TGTGCCAGCAGCCCCTTTGGGGGGTGGGGCACAGATACGCAGTATTTT. Amino acid sequence: CASSPFGGWGTDTQYF.

This sequence joins TRBV28 and TRBJ2-7; D remains unclear. Germline values: CDR1 MDHEN, CDR2 SYDVKM. This CDR3 is built from 13 residues. Trimming stripped 3 bases from V and 4 bases from J, with 10 bases between. This chain's CDR3 is CASSFWTEYEQYF. The DNA of the CDR3 is TGTGCCAGCAGTTTTTGGACGGAGTACGAGCAGTACTTC.

The gene calls are TRBV20-1 and TRBJ2-1; the match to TRBD2 covers 9 bases. Trimming cost V 3 bases and J 6 bases; bases outside gene matches: 9. The CDR3 is 15 amino acids. Germline CDR1 reads DFQATT; CDR2 reads SNEGSKA (reference sequence). The CDR3 DNA follows: TGCAGTGCTAGGTACACGGGACTAGCTCTCAATGAGCAGTTCTTC. Translation: CSARYTGLALNEQFF.

The rearrangement uses TRBV7-2 and TRBJ2-4, with D perhaps TRBD1 (5 bases). Trimming shortened V by 3 bases and J by 0 bases, and 12 bases separated the two germline ends. Per the germline V gene, CDR1 is SGHTA and CDR2 is FQGNSA. This CDR3 is 16 amino acids long. The CDR3 here is CASSLDTSQAKNIQYF. CDR3 nucleotide sequence: TGTGCCAGCAGCTTGGACACTTCTCAAGCCAAAAACATTCAGTACTTC.

The rearrangement links TRBV7-8 to TRBJ2-3, with 7 bases identical to TRBD2. This CDR3 is built from 16 residues. The trim removed 0 bases at V and 7 bases at J, leaving 10 bases unmatched. Per the germline V gene, CDR1 is SGHVS and CDR2 is FQNEAQ. The CDR3 is CASSLAPGRGGNTQYF. The CDR3, as DNA: TGTGCCAGCAGCTTAGCCCCCGGGCGGGGAGGGAATACGCAGTATTTT.